Here is one T cell receptor beta chain with its context. The table lists this clonotype with many counts. The target of this receptor is not known. Base qualities are not at hand, and no much larger clone is one base apart. These data originate in a study of CD8 T cells in ankylosing spondylitis (dated by TCRdb to 2016 to 2017). For the wider study: The study set out to find disease-linked TCR variants by profiling T cell receptor beta repertoires in ankylosing spondylitis patients and healthy donors. Peripheral blood was sampled, and synovial fluid was also collected from ankylosing spondylitis patients. In total, the full study cohort was made up of some 100 healthy donors and 20 to 25 ankylosing spondylitis patients. General conclusions and limits of the study: In peripheral blood, the disease-linked clones were found at relatively low frequencies and had a CD8+ phenotype. According to the report, matched synovial fluid samples from ankylosing spondylitis patients were significantly enriched for the disease-linked clones. A TCR beta motif of eight highly homologous amino acid variants appeared characteristic of blood from ankylosing spondylitis patients. Some motif variants had previously been reported in the synovial fluid and blood of reactive arthritis patients, which suggests shared mechanisms of disease initiation.

Inclusive of the bounding cysteine and phenylalanine, the CDR3 is 12 residues long. The retained sequence is limited to the CDR3, 36 bases, with the frame set at the first base. CDR1 SGDLS and CDR2 YYNGEE were looked up in the germline V gene. Deletion took 2 bases off V and 7 bases off J, with a span of 9 bases between the germline ends. These reads were obtained on an Illumina HiSeq 2500. Quantitative 5'-RACE with molecular barcodes was the method used to prepare the TCR beta libraries. The authors' pipeline ran thus. Disease-linked TCR variants were identified with a new computational method built on a probabilistic model of VDJ rearrangement. Starting from the raw public reads, TCRdb applied fastp trimming at Q25, assembled clones with MiXCR and retained in-frame beta chains. CDR3 protein duplicates are merged, each entry listing the most common genes and DNA. These V and J calls originate from TCRdb's pipeline instead of the authors' own analysis. Present in this sample are 25,000 to 30,000 distinct CDR3 sequences, about 5.3% of which were seen just once. Clones ranked in the top ten supply around 1.9% of the sample.

The V and J genes are TRBV9 and TRBJ1-1; the D gene remains uncertain. This TCR was sampled from a female donor with ankylosing spondylitis or in good health (not recorded which). The specimen was blood, either unsorted or a sorted T cell fraction (not recorded which). CDR3 sequence: CASSVRGGEAFF. Read as DNA, the sequence is TGTGCCAGCAGCGTCCGGGGTGGTGAAGCTTTCTTT.